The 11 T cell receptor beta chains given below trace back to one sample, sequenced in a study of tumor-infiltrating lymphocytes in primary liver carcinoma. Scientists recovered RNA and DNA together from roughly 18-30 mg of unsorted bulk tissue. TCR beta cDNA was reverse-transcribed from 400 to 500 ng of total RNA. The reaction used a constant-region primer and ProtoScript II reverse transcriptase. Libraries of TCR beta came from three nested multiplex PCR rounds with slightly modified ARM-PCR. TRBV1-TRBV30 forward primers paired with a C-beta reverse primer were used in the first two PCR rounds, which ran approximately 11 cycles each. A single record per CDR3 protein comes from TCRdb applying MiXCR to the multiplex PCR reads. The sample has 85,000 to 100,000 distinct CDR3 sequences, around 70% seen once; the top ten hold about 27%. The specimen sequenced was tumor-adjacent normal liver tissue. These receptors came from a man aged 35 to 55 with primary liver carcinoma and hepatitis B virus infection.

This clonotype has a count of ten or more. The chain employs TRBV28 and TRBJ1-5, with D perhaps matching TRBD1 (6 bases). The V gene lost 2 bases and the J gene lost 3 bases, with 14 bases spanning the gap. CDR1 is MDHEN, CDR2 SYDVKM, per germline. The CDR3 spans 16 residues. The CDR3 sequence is CASSLMTGGINQPQHF. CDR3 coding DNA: TGTGCCAGCAGTTTAATGACGGGGGGCATCAATCAGCCCCAGCATTTT.

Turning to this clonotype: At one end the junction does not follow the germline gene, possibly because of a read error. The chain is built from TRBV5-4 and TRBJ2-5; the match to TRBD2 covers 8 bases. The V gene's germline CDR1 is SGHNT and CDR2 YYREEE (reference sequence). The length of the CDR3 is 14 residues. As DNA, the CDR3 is TGTGCCAGCAGCGCGGGACTAGTTCAAGAGAGCCAGTACTTC. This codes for CASSAGLVQESQYF.

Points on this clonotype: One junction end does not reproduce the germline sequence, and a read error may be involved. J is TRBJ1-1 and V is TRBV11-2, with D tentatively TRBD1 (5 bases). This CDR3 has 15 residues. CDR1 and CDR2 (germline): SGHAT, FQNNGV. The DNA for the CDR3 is TGCGACAGCAGCTTAGATCTGGGGGGAAGGGCTGAAGCTTTCTTT. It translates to CDSSLDLGGRAEAFF.

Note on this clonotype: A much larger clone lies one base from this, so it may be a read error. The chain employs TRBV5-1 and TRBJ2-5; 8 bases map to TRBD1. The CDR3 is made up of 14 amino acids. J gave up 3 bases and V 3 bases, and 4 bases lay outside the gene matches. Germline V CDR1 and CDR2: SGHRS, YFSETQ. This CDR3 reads CASSSGQAKETQYF. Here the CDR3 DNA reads TGCGCCAGCAGCTCGGGACAGGCTAAAGAGACCCAGTACTTC. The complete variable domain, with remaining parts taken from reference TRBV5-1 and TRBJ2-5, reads KAGVTQTPRYLIKTRGQQVTLSCSPISGHRSVSWYQQTPGQGLQFLFEYFSETQRNKGNFPGRFSGRQFSNSRSEMNVSTLELGDSALYLCASSSGQAKETQYFGPGTRLLVL.

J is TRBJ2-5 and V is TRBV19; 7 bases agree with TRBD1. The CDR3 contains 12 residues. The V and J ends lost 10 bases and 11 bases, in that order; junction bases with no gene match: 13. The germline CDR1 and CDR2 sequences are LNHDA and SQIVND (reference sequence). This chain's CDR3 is CATRDSRVTQYF. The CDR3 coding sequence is TGTGCCACGAGGGACAGCCGGGTGACTCAGTACTTC.

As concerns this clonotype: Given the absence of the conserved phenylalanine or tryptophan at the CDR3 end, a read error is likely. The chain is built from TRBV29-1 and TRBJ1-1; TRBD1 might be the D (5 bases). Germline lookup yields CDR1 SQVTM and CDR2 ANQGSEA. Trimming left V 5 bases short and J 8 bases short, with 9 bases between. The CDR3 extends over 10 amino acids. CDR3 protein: CSVTAGEAFC. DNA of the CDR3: TGCAGCGTTACGGCAGGGGAAGCTTTCTGT.

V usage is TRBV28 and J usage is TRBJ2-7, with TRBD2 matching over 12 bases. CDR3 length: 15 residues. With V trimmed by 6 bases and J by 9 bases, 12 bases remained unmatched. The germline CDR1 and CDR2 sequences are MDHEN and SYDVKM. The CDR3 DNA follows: TGTGCCAGCAGGCTGACCGAGACTAGCGGGAGTATGCAGTACTTC. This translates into CASRLTETSGSMQYF.

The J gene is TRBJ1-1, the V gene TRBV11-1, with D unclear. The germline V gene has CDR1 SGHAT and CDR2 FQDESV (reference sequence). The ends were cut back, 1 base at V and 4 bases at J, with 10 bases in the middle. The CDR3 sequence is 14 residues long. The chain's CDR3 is CASSLDAVATEAFF. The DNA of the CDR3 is TGTGCCAGCAGCTTAGATGCAGTGGCCACTGAAGCTTTCTTT.

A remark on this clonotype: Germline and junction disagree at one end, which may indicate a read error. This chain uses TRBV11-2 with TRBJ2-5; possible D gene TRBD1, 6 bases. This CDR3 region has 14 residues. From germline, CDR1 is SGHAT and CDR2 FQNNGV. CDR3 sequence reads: CTSSLGDTRETQYF. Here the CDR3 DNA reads TGTACCAGCAGCTTAGGGGACACTCGAGAGACCCAGTACTTC.

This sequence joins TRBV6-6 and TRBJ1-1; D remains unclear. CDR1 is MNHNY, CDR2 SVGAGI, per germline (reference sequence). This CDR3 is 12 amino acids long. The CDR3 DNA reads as TGTGCTAGAAGGAGGGAGGACACTGAAGCTTTCTTT. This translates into CARRREDTEAFF.

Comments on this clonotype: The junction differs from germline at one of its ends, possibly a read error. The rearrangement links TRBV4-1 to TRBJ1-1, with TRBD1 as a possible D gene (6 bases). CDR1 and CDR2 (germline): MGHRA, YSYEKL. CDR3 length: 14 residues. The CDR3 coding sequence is TGCGTCAGCAGCCGTGCAGGGGCTGGTACAGAAGCTTTCTTT. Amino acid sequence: CVSSRAGAGTEAFF.